These 27 T cell receptor beta chains share one sample of origin, sequenced in a study of blood T cells in healthy people across ages. Then a second PCR, running roughly 6 to 12 cycles, was carried out with a sample-barcoded 5' primer and a J-beta primer mix. TCRdb fed the 5' RACE reads into MiXCR, producing one record per CDR3 protein. The sample shows 1.5 million to 2 million distinct CDR3 sequences, about 35% of them seen only once. Sequenced sample: blood. The receptors shown here come from a woman in her 30s in good health.

This clonotype was counted between two and nine times. The chain has TRBV3-1 and TRBJ1-1; a weak D match, TRBD1 (5 bases). This CDR3 is built from 15 residues. The germline V and J ends were trimmed by 1 base and 0 bases, with 9 bases remaining between them. Germline V lookup: CDR1 LGHDT, CDR2 YNNKEL (reference sequence). The CDR3 spells CASSQVRAVNTEAFF. The CDR3, as DNA: TGTGCCAGCAGCCAAGTCAGGGCGGTGAACACTGAAGCTTTCTTT.

The chain joins TRBV4-1 to TRBJ2-3, with unresolved D. Trimming took 2 bases from V and 4 from J, leaving 7 bases between them. The CDR3 consists of 13 residues. CDR1 and CDR2 (germline): MGHRA, YSYEKL. The CDR3 region is CASSQLGADTQYF. CDR3 coding DNA: TGCGCCAGCAGCCAACTAGGCGCAGATACGCAGTATTTT.

This clonotype has just a few counts. The chain couples TRBV12-3 or TRBV12-4 to TRBJ2-3, with 8 bases that match TRBD1. The CDR3 totals 15 residues. The trim removed 6 bases at V and 6 bases at J, leaving 11 bases unmatched. The CDR3 bases are TGTGCCAGCAGCCGACGGACAGGGAATGGGGATACGCAGTATTTT. It yields the protein CASSRRTGNGDTQYF.

This chain connects TRBV24-1 to TRBJ2-1, with 7 bases aligning to TRBD2. Germline CDR1 reads KGHDR; CDR2 reads SFDVKD. The junction had 5 bases not matched to a gene; V was cut back by 4 bases and J by 0 bases. This CDR3 comprises 16 residues. The CDR3 sequence: CATSDPAGSSYNEQFF. CDR3 in DNA: TGTGCCACCAGTGACCCAGCGGGAAGCTCCTACAATGAGCAGTTCTTC.

This clonotype was seen a handful of times. This sequence joins TRBV7-6 and TRBJ2-3, with D unclear. Germline V gene data show CDR1 as SGHVS and CDR2 as FNYEAQ. CDR3 size: 13 residues. V was shortened by 9 bases and J by 2 bases, with 12 bases between the two germline ends. The CDR3 DNA follows: TGTGCCAGTCGGTTGGTGTCCACAGATACGCAGTATTTT. Translation: CASRLVSTDTQYF.

This clonotype was detected a few times. The chain couples TRBV5-1 to TRBJ1-2, with D perhaps TRBD1 (6 bases). In germline, CDR1 is SGHRS, CDR2 YFSETQ. Trimming stripped 3 bases from V and 2 bases from J, with 14 bases between. The CDR3 totals 15 residues. The CDR3 DNA is TGCGCCAGCAGCTCTGAAGGGGGACCAAACTATGGCTACACCTTC. Translation gives CASSSEGGPNYGYTF. The whole variable domain, filled in from reference TRBV5-1 and TRBJ1-2, reads KAGVTQTPRYLIKTRGQQVTLSCSPISGHRSVSWYQQTPGQGLQFLFEYFSETQRNKGNFPGRFSGRQFSNSRSEMNVSTLELGDSALYLCASSSEGGPNYGYTFGSGTRLTVV.

A few counts support this clonotype. This chain links TRBV6-5 with TRBJ2-7; 10 nucleotides align to TRBD1. The CDR3 runs 16 residues. Trimming took 8 bases from V and 2 from J; bases not matched to a gene: 12. CDR1 MNHEY and CDR2 SVGAGI come from the germline V gene. The CDR3 sequence is CASGESGTGVAYEQYF. As DNA, the CDR3 is TGTGCCAGCGGAGAGTCCGGGACAGGGGTGGCCTACGAGCAGTACTTC.

V gene TRBV2 combines with J gene TRBJ2-7, with D perhaps TRBD1 (5 bases). Germline-derived CDR1 and CDR2 are SNHLY and FYNNEI. The CDR3 is 13 amino acids. V dropped 7 bases and J dropped 2 bases, with 12 bases sitting between them. The CDR3: CASTDSLAYEQYF. The CDR3 nucleotides are TGTGCCAGCACCGACAGCCTGGCCTACGAGCAGTACTTC.

This clonotype occurred a few times. V and J are TRBV29-1 and TRBJ1-2; 7 nucleotides match TRBD1. V trimming: 7 bases; J trimming: 0 bases; junction bases outside the gene matches: 14. CDR3 length equals 16 residues. Per the germline V gene, CDR1 is SQVTM and CDR2 is ANQGSEA. The CDR3 DNA sequence: TGCAGCGCCGGGGGGACAGCCAAGGAAGCTAACTATGGCTACACCTTC. The encoded protein is CSAGGTAKEANYGYTF.

This rearrangement joins TRBV7-2 to TRBJ2-1; D assignment may be TRBD1 or TRBD2 (5 bases each). The germline gives CDR1 SGHTA, CDR2 FQGNSA. Trimming took 5 bases from V and 0 from J, leaving 17 bases between them. The CDR3 totals 17 residues. CDR3 bases: TGTGCCAGCAGCAAAGAAGGGACCTTCAGCTCCTACAATGAGCAGTTCTTC. This codes for CASSKEGTFSSYNEQFF.

This clonotype was observed once. The V call is TRBV13, the J call TRBJ1-1; no definite D call. The V and J ends lost 3 bases and 0 bases respectively, with 14 bases between them. CDR3 size: 16 residues. In germline, CDR1 is PRHDT, CDR2 FYEKMQ (reference sequence). The CDR3 region has the DNA TGTGCCAGCAGCTTTGGAGAGGACGTAGTGAACACTGAAGCTTTCTTT. It codes for CASSFGEDVVNTEAFF.

J is TRBJ2-5 and V is TRBV7-8; TRBD2 matches at 13 bases. Germline V gene sequence: CDR1 SGHVS, CDR2 FQNEAQ. The CDR3 runs 17 residues. The ends lost 5 bases at V and 5 bases at J; junction bases unmatched: 11. The CDR3 loop is CASSPWTSGRVGETQYF. As DNA, the CDR3 is TGTGCCAGCAGCCCGTGGACTAGCGGGAGAGTTGGGGAGACCCAGTACTTC.

The rearrangement uses TRBV20-1 and TRBJ1-5; a possible D gene is TRBD1 (5 bases). Deletions cut 6 bases from V and 8 bases from J, with 11 bases between. Germline-derived CDR1 and CDR2 are DFQATT and SNEGSKA (reference sequence). The CDR3 is 11 amino acids. The CDR3: CSATRGEPQHF. Written as DNA, the CDR3 is TGCAGTGCCACGCGAGGGGAGCCCCAGCATTTT.

This chain uses TRBV10-3 with TRBJ2-7; tentatively, D is TRBD1 or TRBD2 (7 bases each). Trimming removed 2 bases from V and 6 bases from J, with 14 bases in between. The germline CDR1 and CDR2 sequences are ENHRY and SYGVKD. The CDR3 covers 14 residues. As DNA, the CDR3 is TGTGCCATCAGTGAGACAGGGGAGGGATTCGAGCAGTACTTC. This gives the protein CAISETGEGFEQYF.

This clonotype showed up just a few times. The gene calls are TRBV27 and TRBJ2-3; D tentatively reads TRBD1 or TRBD2 (5 bases each). Germline-derived CDR1 and CDR2 are MNHEY and SMNVEV (reference sequence). Trimming removed 7 bases at V and 2 bases at J, with 19 bases between. The CDR3 spans 16 residues. CDR3 coding DNA: TGTGCCAGCAAAACCGGGACCAACAAATACACAGATACGCAGTATTTT. Encoded protein: CASKTGTNKYTDTQYF.

This chain joins TRBV6-5 and TRBJ2-7, with TRBD1 as a possible D gene (5 bases). Trimming removed 5 bases at V and 3 bases at J, with 14 bases between. Germline values: CDR1 MNHEY, CDR2 SVGAGI. The CDR3 totals 14 residues. The CDR3 DNA sequence: TGTGCCAGCAGTAAACGGACACGGAGCTACGAGCAGTACTTC. Its translation: CASSKRTRSYEQYF.

At least ten counts were recorded for this clonotype. The CDR3 bases are TGCGCCAGCAGAGCCGGGACTAGCTCCTACGAGCAGTACTTC. It codes for CASRAGTSSYEQYF. The chain uses TRBV5-1 and TRBJ2-7; 8 bases agree with TRBD2. The CDR3 totals 14 residues. The germline CDR1 and CDR2 sequences are SGHRS and YFSETQ. V lost 5 bases, J lost 0 bases, and 4 bases stayed unmatched.

This sequence joins TRBV7-6 and TRBJ2-1; 8 bases fit TRBD2. J gave up 6 bases and V 2 bases, and 12 bases lay outside the gene matches. Per germline, CDR1 SGHVS and CDR2 FNYEAQ. This CDR3 contains 17 residues. The CDR3 region is CASSLTGLDFRPNEQFF. The CDR3 bases are TGTGCCAGCAGCTTAACGGGACTAGATTTCAGGCCCAATGAGCAGTTCTTC.

This clonotype was recorded at least ten times. The V gene is TRBV29-1, the J gene TRBJ2-6, with a possible D match to TRBD2 (5 bases). The germline V gene has CDR1 SQVTM and CDR2 ANQGSEA. The V gene lost 3 bases and the J gene lost 0 bases, with 12 bases spanning the gap. The length of the CDR3 is 16 residues. The CDR3 reads CSVDPPGGSGANVLTF. For the CDR3, the DNA is TGCAGCGTTGACCCCCCAGGAGGCTCTGGGGCCAACGTCCTGACTTTC.

This clonotype came up a few times. The chain recombines TRBV3-1 with TRBJ2-3; D gene ambiguous. CDR1 is LGHDT, CDR2 YNNKEL, per germline (reference sequence). The length of the CDR3 is 14 residues. The V and J ends lost 3 bases and 4 bases respectively, with 11 bases between them. The chain's CDR3 is CASSQIKDADTQYF. The CDR3 region has the DNA TGTGCCAGCAGCCAGATAAAGGATGCAGATACGCAGTATTTT.

This clonotype was observed a handful of times. This chain links TRBV30 with TRBJ2-7, with unresolved D. The CDR3 has 13 residues. V was shortened by 3 bases and J by 0 bases, with 9 bases between the two germline ends. Germline CDR1 and CDR2: GTSNPN and SVGIG (reference sequence). The CDR3, as DNA: TGTGCCTGGAGATTGGCAGCCTCCTACGAGCAGTACTTC. It yields the protein CAWRLAASYEQYF.

In regard to this clonotype: A read error is possible here, since a much larger clone lies one base away. The conserved phenylalanine or tryptophan normally closing the CDR3 is absent here, so this likely arose from a read error. The chain is built from TRBV20-1 and TRBJ2-5; 8 nucleotides align to TRBD1. V trimming: 0 bases; J trimming: 1 base; junction bases outside the gene matches: 7. Per germline, CDR1 DFQATT and CDR2 SNEGSKA (reference sequence). CDR3 length equals 16 residues. In DNA form, the CDR3 reads TGCAGTGCTAGAGATCCCTCGGACAGGGTCCAAGAGACCCAGTACGTC. Translated, it gives CSARDPSDRVQETQYV.

This clonotype has only a few counts. The chain is built from TRBV6-1 and TRBJ1-1; no reliable D call. The CDR3 totals 14 residues. Germline V CDR1 and CDR2: MNHNS, SASEGT. V shed 10 bases and J shed 0 bases, with 15 bases lying between them. The CDR3: CANGESRMNTEAFF. CDR3 nucleotide sequence: TGTGCCAACGGCGAATCCCGCATGAACACTGAAGCTTTCTTT.

This clonotype has a handful of counts. The genes are TRBV21-1 and TRBJ2-7. TRBV21-1 is an annotated pseudogene. The CDR3 has 12 residues. The chain's CDR3 is CASSKALRSWYF. The CDR3 DNA reads TGTGCCAGCAGCAAAGCGCTTAGGAGTTGGTACTTC.

The V and J genes are TRBV2 and TRBJ2-5; D gene uncertain. The J call is uncertain, as TRBJ2-7 better fits the DNA end. This CDR3 spans 13 amino acids. Looked up from germline, CDR1 is SNHLY and CDR2 is FYNNEI. Written as DNA, the CDR3 is TGTGCCAGCAGTGCGACCGCGGCCTACGAGCAGTACTTC. Residues: CASSATAAYEQYF.

Only a few counts were recorded for this clonotype. CDR3 loop: CASSLFVNYEQYF. CDR3 DNA sequence: TGTGCCAGCAGTTTGTTCGTTAACTACGAGCAGTACTTC. V is TRBV27 and J is TRBJ2-7; D unclear. CDR1 is MNHEY, CDR2 SMNVEV, per germline (reference sequence). Trimming shortened V by 3 bases and J by 3 bases, and 9 bases separated the two germline ends. The CDR3 runs 13 residues.

In the case of this clonotype: Since a much larger clone is just one base distant, this may be a read error. J is TRBJ2-4 and V is TRBV29-1, with 9 bases fitting TRBD1. Germline values: CDR1 SQVTM, CDR2 ANQGSEA. This CDR3 is built from 14 residues. V was clipped by 4 bases and J by 13 bases; unmatched bases: 14. CDR3 bases: TGCAGCGTTGTCATAACAGGGGGCGATCTGCAGCAGTACTTC. Its translation is CSVVITGGDLQQYF.